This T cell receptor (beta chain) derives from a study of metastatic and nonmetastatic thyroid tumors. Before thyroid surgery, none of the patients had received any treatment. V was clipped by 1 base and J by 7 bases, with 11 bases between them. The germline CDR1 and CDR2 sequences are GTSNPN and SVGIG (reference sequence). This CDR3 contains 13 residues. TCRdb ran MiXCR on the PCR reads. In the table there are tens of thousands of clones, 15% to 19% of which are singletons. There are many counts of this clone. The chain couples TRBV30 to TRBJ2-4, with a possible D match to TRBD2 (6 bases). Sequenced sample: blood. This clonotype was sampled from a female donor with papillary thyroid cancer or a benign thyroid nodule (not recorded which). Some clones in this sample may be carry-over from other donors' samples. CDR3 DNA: TGTGCCTGGAGTGCGTATGGGGGGAACATTCAGTACTTC. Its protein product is CAWSAYGGNIQYF.